What follows is one TCR beta chain and its context. Its specificity is not known. TCRdb processed the multiplex PCR reads anew with MiXCR; each CDR3 protein has one entry. The data show some 66,000 distinct CDR3 sequences, with 57% seen just once and around 19% held by the top ten. These data are taken from a study of breast tumors, draining lymph nodes, adjacent tissues. General study results and limits: Tumor TCR diversity was below lymph nodes but above nontumor tissue. Data only fit, rather than demonstrated, lymph node origin of most tumor T cells. Luminal-like breast cancer showed significantly greater tumor-nontumor repertoire similarity than basal-like breast cancer did. The data were judged consistent with most tumor T cells coming from lymph node and expanding in tumor.

CDR3 length: 14 residues. Trimming stripped 6 bases from V and 9 bases from J, with 18 bases between. CDR1 and CDR2 (germline): LNHDA, SQIVND (reference sequence). This TCR derives from a female donor with breast cancer. Some clones in this sample may be carry-over from other donors' samples. The source material was breast tumor tissue. V gene TRBV19 combines with J gene TRBJ2-1, with D possibly being TRBD2 (6 bases). CDR3 in amino acids: CASRLVGGGSEQFF. DNA for the CDR3: TGTGCCAGTAGGCTGGTGGGAGGCGGAAGTGAGCAGTTCTTC.